These 21 T cell receptor beta chains were sequenced from one sample in a study of identical twins (dated by TCRdb to about 2016). Library prep was done by 5' RACE. Sequencing was carried out with an Illumina HiSeq 2000. The public reads were reprocessed in TCRdb via fastp at Q25 and MiXCR, keeping in-frame beta chains. Records with the same CDR3 protein are collapsed into one entry carrying the most frequent genes and DNA. The sample table records about 570,000 distinct CDR3 sequences; over 8.5% of these occur just once. The ten biggest clones cover around 3.1% of the sample. These same records also appear under a second study, on yellow fever vaccine responses in identical twins.

Sequenced sample: PBMCs. Receptors were obtained from a woman aged 18-35 years in good health.

This clonotype has only a few counts. The V and J genes are TRBV13 and TRBJ2-1, with D possibly being TRBD2 (6 bases). V lost 2 bases, J lost 8 bases, and 10 bases lay in between. CDR1 and CDR2 (germline): PRHDT, FYEKMQ (reference sequence). The CDR3 sequence is 13 residues long. Here the CDR3 reads CASSLPGSHEQFF. CDR3 nucleotides: TGTGCCAGCAGCTTACCCGGGAGTCATGAGCAGTTCTTC.

The V gene is TRBV27, the J gene TRBJ2-7; D gene ambiguous. Trimming pared 3 bases from V and 7 bases from J, leaving 16 bases between. The germline gives CDR1 MNHEY, CDR2 SMNVEV (reference sequence). CDR3 size: 14 residues. The CDR3: CASSFGLYLGEQYF. Here the CDR3 DNA reads TGTGCCAGCAGTTTCGGCCTATACCTGGGGGAGCAGTACTTC.

Ten or more counts support this clonotype. This rearrangement joins TRBV21-1 to TRBJ2-7; the tabulated D call, TRBD2, remains unverified against the DNA. TRBV21-1 is designated a pseudogene. This CDR3 has 16 residues. The CDR3 coding sequence is TGTGCCAGCAGCAAAGTCAGCGGACCGGGCTACTACGAGCAGTACTTC. It yields the protein CASSKVSGPGYYEQYF.

This clonotype was counted between two and nine times. The rearrangement uses TRBV4-1 and TRBJ2-2; D possibly corresponds to TRBD1 (5 bases). Trimming removed 1 base at V and 2 bases at J, with 11 bases between. CDR1 and CDR2 (germline): MGHRA, YSYEKL. There are 16 residues in the CDR3. CDR3 DNA sequence: TGCGCCAGCAGCCAAGTTCCAGGGTATAACACCGGGGAGCTGTTTTTT. It specifies CASSQVPGYNTGELFF.

The CDR3, as DNA: TGTGCCAGCAGCAAACGGACAACCATGAACACTGAAGCTTTCTTT. Translation gives CASSKRTTMNTEAFF. The chain recombines TRBV3-1 with TRBJ1-1; possible D gene TRBD1, 5 bases. CDR3 length: 15 residues. Trimming left V 5 bases short and J 0 bases short, with 13 bases between. Germline V gene lookup returns CDR1 LGHDT and CDR2 YNNKEL (reference sequence).

V and J are TRBV6-4 and TRBJ2-1; TRBD2 matches 11 bases. CDR3 length equals 15 residues. The germline gives CDR1 MRHNA, CDR2 SNTAGT. J was trimmed by 10 bases and V by 3 bases; bases with no gene match: 8. CDR3 region: CASSEVASGGYEQFF. In DNA, the CDR3 is TGTGCCAGCAGTGAGGTGGCTAGCGGGGGGTACGAGCAGTTCTTC.

This chain uses TRBV28 with TRBJ2-7; maybe TRBD2 (6 bases). V gave up 5 bases and J gave up 7 bases, with 18 bases separating them. The CDR3 length is 14 residues. Germline V gives CDR1 MDHEN, CDR2 SYDVKM. CDR3 DNA: TGTGCCAGCAGTCTCCGGGGACTCGGTGGAGAGCAGTACTTC. Residues: CASSLRGLGGEQYF.

The V and J genes are TRBV20-1 and TRBJ2-2; the D gene could be TRBD1 or TRBD2 (5 bases each). The CDR3 loop spans 16 amino acids. V was trimmed by 0 bases and J by 7 bases, leaving 18 bases between them. Germline V lookup: CDR1 DFQATT, CDR2 SNEGSKA (reference sequence). CDR3 in DNA: TGCAGTGCTAGAGATTCTACCACTAGTCAGGGCGGGGAGCTGTTTTTT. Protein sequence: CSARDSTTSQGGELFF.

This clonotype was counted only a few times. The genes are TRBV6-5 and TRBJ2-2, with D tentatively TRBD1 (6 bases). V was clipped by 4 bases and J by 2 bases, with 14 bases between them. The CDR3 is made up of 16 amino acids. CDR1 MNHEY and CDR2 SVGAGI come from the germline V gene. The CDR3 DNA sequence: TGTGCCAGCAGTTCTTATAAACAGGGAAACACCGGGGAGCTGTTTTTT. It specifies CASSSYKQGNTGELFF.

This clonotype was seen a handful of times. The chain joins TRBV20-1 to TRBJ2-5; D not resolved. The CDR3 length is 13 residues. Germline CDR1 DFQATT, CDR2 SNEGSKA (reference sequence). V gave up 2 bases and J gave up 5 bases, with 12 bases separating them. CDR3 in amino acids: CSARPGGPETQYF. The CDR3 bases are TGCAGTGCTAGACCGGGCGGACCGGAGACCCAGTACTTC.

V and J are TRBV24-1 and TRBJ1-1; tentatively, D is TRBD1 (6 bases). The CDR3 sequence is 14 residues long. The germline V gene has CDR1 KGHDR and CDR2 SFDVKD. Deletions cut 5 bases from V and 1 base from J, with 10 bases between. This CDR3 reads CATSARTANTEAFF. The DNA of the CDR3 is TGTGCCACCAGTGCGAGGACAGCGAACACTGAAGCTTTCTTT.

There are a few counts of this clonotype. J is TRBJ1-1 and V is TRBV3-2; the table's D call, TRBD1, has no DNA check behind it. TRBV3-2 constitutes a pseudogene. CDR3 length: 14 amino acids. The CDR3 sequence is CASSHPLTGTEAFF. For the CDR3, the DNA is TGTGCCAGCAGCCACCCATTGACCGGGACTGAAGCTTTCTTT.

The V call is TRBV7-1, the J call TRBJ2-7; D ambiguous. Being an ORF, TRBV7-1 has a function that is uncertain. V was clipped by 5 bases and J by 6 bases, with 17 bases between them. The CDR3 extends over 14 amino acids. CDR3 nucleotides: TGTGCCAGCAGCCTCAGGCCTCCCTTCTGCGAGCAGTACTTC. As protein: CASSLRPPFCEQYF.

This clonotype has a handful of counts. V usage is TRBV19 and J usage is TRBJ2-1; 8 nucleotides align to TRBD1. The CDR3 length is 16 residues. Germline V CDR1 and CDR2: LNHDA, SQIVND (reference sequence). The CDR3 DNA reads TGTGCGAGTCGTCAGGCAGGGGGCGTTCAAGCCAGTGAGCAGTTCTTC. This sequence encodes CASRQAGGVQASEQFF.

V gene TRBV25-1 combines with J gene TRBJ2-5, with 8 bases identical to TRBD1. Losses at the gene ends were 5 bases for V and 5 bases for J; bases not matched to a gene: 10. Germline CDR1 and CDR2: MGHDK and SYGVNS. The CDR3 is 15 residues long. The DNA of the CDR3 is TGTGCCAGCAGTTTAAGCCTTGACAGGGGTGAGACCCAGTACTTC. It encodes CASSLSLDRGETQYF.

This clonotype was picked up many times. The chain carries TRBV28 and TRBJ2-5, with no clear D. V lost 5 bases and J 5 bases, leaving 15 bases between the germline ends. The V gene's germline CDR1 is MDHEN and CDR2 SYDVKM. The CDR3 extends over 14 amino acids. The CDR3 coding sequence is TGTGCCAGCAGTACGGCGGCACAGAGGGAGACCCAGTACTTC. It specifies CASSTAAQRETQYF. The full variable domain, completed using reference TRBV28 and TRBJ2-5, is DVKVTQSSRYLVKRTGEKVFLECVQDMDHENMFWYRQDPGLGLRLIYFSYDVKMKEKGDIPEGYSVSREKKERFSLILESASTNQTSMYLCASSTAAQRETQYFGPGTRLLVL.

Many counts were recorded for this clonotype. The chain employs TRBV12-3 or TRBV12-4 and TRBJ1-3; no clear D. V lost 7 bases and J 0 bases, leaving 16 bases between the germline ends. This CDR3 contains 16 residues. Here the CDR3 DNA reads TGTGCCAGCAACCCGACATCTCCCGACTCTGGAAACACCATATATTTT. This encodes CASNPTSPDSGNTIYF.

The chain recombines TRBV5-1 with TRBJ2-1, with D uncertain. The germline CDR1 and CDR2 sequences are SGHRS and YFSETQ. Between the trimmed V and J ends, which lost 0 bases and 0 bases, there was a span of 13 bases. The CDR3 covers 17 residues. CDR3: CASSLEIPVNSYNEQFF. The CDR3 DNA follows: TGCGCCAGCAGCTTGGAGATCCCAGTTAACTCCTACAATGAGCAGTTCTTC.

This clonotype came up many times. V is TRBV5-4 and J is TRBJ2-3; TRBD2 aligns across 8 bases. The CDR3 spans 16 residues. Germline V gene sequence: CDR1 SGHNT, CDR2 YYREEE (reference sequence). The V gene end was trimmed by 3 bases and the J gene end by 2 bases; junction bases not matched to a gene: 8. The CDR3 region is CASSSAGTRSTDTQYF. CDR3 DNA: TGTGCCAGCAGCTCAGCCGGGACTAGATCCACAGATACGCAGTATTTT.

This clonotype was seen repeatedly, ten times or more. The V gene is TRBV20-1, the J gene TRBJ2-7, with 7 positions matching TRBD1. Germline CDR1 and CDR2: DFQATT and SNEGSKA (reference sequence). The CDR3 spans 15 residues. V was pared by 6 bases and J by 3 bases, with 14 bases of the junction left unmatched. The CDR3 DNA sequence: TGCAGTGCCAACTCCCAACAGGGGTCTCTCTACGAGCAGTACTTC. Translated, it gives CSANSQQGSLYEQYF.

V gene TRBV4-3 combines with J gene TRBJ2-1; 8 bases match TRBD2. The germline V gene encodes CDR1 LGHNA and CDR2 YSLEER. The junction had 1 base not matched to a gene; V was cut back by 2 bases and J by 7 bases. CDR3 length: 13 residues. CDR3 sequence reads: CASSQSGGNEQFF. The CDR3 DNA reads as TGCGCCAGCAGCCAAAGCGGGGGAAATGAGCAGTTCTTC.